The TCR beta chain described here comes from a study of cytomegalovirus exposure and HLA in healthy donors. Study results and caveats: Rarity marked most TCR sequences, yet some public TCRs occurred in many donors. Clusters of TCRs from the first cohort tended to co-occur in the 95 to 150 validation repertoires (as a later analysis found). Using the classifier, cytomegalovirus status was reportedly diagnosed with high specificity and sensitivity.

Method: immunoSEQ multiplex PCR; TCRdb's copy keeps in-frame clones and lacks some. The sample has hundreds of thousands of clones; around four fifths are singletons. V gave up 1 base and J gave up 1 base; unmatched junction bases: 10. The CDR3 covers 17 residues. CDR1 KGHSH and CDR2 LQKENI come from the germline V gene. About this clone itself: Its antigen is unknown.

This TCR came from a woman between 18 and 29 years old in good health and CMV-seronegative. The specimen was PBMCs. This chain joins TRBV18 and TRBJ2-7; 7 bases are shared with TRBD2. The CDR3 DNA sequence: TGTGCCAGCTCACCACTGGGCGAGCGGGAATCATCCTACGAGCAGTACTTC. Translating gives CASSPLGERESSYEQYF. The full variable domain, completed using reference TRBV18 and TRBJ2-7, is NAGVMQNPRHLVRRRGQEARLRCSPMKGHSHVYWYRQLPEEGLKFMVYLQKENIIDESGMPKERFSAEFPKEGPSILRIQQVVRGDSAAYFCASSPLGERESSYEQYFGPGTRLTVT.